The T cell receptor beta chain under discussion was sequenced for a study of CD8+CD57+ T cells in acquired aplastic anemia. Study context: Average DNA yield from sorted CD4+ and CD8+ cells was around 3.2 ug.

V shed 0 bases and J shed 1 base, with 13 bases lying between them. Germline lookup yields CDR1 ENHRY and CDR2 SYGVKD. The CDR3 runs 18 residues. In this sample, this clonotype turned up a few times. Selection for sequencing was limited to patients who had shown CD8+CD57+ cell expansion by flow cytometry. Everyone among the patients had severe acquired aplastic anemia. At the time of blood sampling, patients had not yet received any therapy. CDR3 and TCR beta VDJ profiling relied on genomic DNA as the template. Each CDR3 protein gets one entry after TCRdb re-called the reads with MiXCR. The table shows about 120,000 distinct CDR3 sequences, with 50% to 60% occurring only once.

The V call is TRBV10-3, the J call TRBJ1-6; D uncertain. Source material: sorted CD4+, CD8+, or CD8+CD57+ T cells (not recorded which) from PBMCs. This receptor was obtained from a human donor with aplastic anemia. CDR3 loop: CAISESLSRVSYNSPLHF. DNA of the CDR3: TGTGCCATCAGTGAGTCACTCTCTAGGGTGTCCTATAATTCACCCCTCCACTTT.